This T cell receptor beta chain is from a study of blood T cell repertoires in COVID-19. Overall study context: The samples span acute and convalescent COVID-19 from the United States, Italy and Spain. Sample material is recorded as cDNA or gDNA derived from T cells, B-cell-depleted T cells, or PBMCs.

TCRdb's table, derived via immunoSEQ multiplex PCR, lists solely in-frame clones and lacks some. Here the sample spans approximately 200,000 clones, 80% to 90% being singletons. This CDR3 spans 13 amino acids. Germline V CDR1 and CDR2: SGHAT, FQDESV (reference sequence). Between the trimmed V and J ends, which lost 0 bases and 6 bases, there was a span of 5 bases. Source material: peripheral blood. The rearrangement uses TRBV11-1 and TRBJ2-2, with no clear D. This clonotype originated in a human donor with active or convalescent COVID-19. The donor label of this sample is uncertain. CDR3 DNA sequence: TGTGCCAGCAGCTTAGCGAGGTCCGGGGAGCTGTTTTTT. Protein sequence: CASSLARSGELFF.